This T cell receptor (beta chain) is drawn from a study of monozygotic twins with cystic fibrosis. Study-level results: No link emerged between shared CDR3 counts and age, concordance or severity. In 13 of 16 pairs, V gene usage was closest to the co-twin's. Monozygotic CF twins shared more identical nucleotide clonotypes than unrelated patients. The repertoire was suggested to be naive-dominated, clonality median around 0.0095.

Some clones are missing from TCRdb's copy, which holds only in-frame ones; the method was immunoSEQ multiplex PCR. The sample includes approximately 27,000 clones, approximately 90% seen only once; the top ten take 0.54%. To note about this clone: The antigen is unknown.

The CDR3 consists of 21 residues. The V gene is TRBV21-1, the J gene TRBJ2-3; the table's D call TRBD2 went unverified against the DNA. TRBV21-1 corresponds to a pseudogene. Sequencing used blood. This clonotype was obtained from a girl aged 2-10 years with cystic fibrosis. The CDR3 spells CASSPPRPGLAGGSPTDTQYF. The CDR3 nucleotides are TGTGCCAGCAGCCCGCCTCGACCGGGACTAGCGGGGGGCAGCCCCACAGATACGCAGTATTTT.